This T cell receptor beta chain came from a study of blood T cell repertoires in COVID-19. Study-wide context: Italy, Spain and the United States were the sources of the convalescent and acute COVID-19 samples. The cDNA or gDNA used as material had been derived from T cells, B-cell-depleted T cells, or PBMCs.

Per germline, CDR1 SNHLY and CDR2 FYNNEI. The CDR3 is 15 amino acids. Deletions cut 7 bases from V and 4 bases from J, with 17 bases between. Original handling: From reference gene primer amplification, estimates of nucleated cell counts were derived. TCRdb's table, derived via immunoSEQ multiplex PCR, lists solely in-frame clones and lacks some. That table furnishes V, J and clone size, whereas the DNA furnished D and trimming. There are tens of thousands of clones in the sample; approximately 90% occur only once, and roughly 21% lies in the top ten. This clone was counted a few times. The rearrangement joins TRBV2 to TRBJ1-5, with a possible D match to TRBD1 (6 bases). The specimen was peripheral blood. This receptor was identified in an elderly woman in a cohort sampled during active or convalescent COVID-19. The CDR3 reads CASKGQPGVNQPQHF. The CDR3 DNA is TGTGCCAGCAAAGGACAGCCTGGGGTAAATCAGCCCCAGCATTTT.